This TCR beta chain was sequenced during a study of beta chain features in type 1 diabetes. Notes on the study in general: Among all four CD4+ subsets, Type 1 diabetes patients had TCRB CDR3s that were moderately but significantly shorter.

What was sequenced were expressed TCRB transcripts, since all of the isolated RNA had been reverse transcribed. Data came from immunoSEQ multiplex PCR; TCRdb stores just in-frame clones and leaves some out. The table lists roughly 330,000 clones, 13% of them singletons. This CDR3 is 14 amino acids long. Unmatched junction bases numbered 11, after V lost 5 bases and J lost 6 bases. Germline loops: CDR1 SQVTM, CDR2 ANQGSEA. As regards this clone: Its antigen is still unknown.

The sample taken for sequencing was naive CD4+ T cells from blood. V gene TRBV29-1 combines with J gene TRBJ1-1; 8 nucleotides line up with TRBD1. The receptor was isolated from a woman aged 18-35 years with type 1 diabetes. The CDR3: CSVSPGQGLAEAFF. The CDR3 DNA sequence: TGCAGCGTTTCCCCCGGACAGGGCTTGGCTGAAGCTTTCTTT.